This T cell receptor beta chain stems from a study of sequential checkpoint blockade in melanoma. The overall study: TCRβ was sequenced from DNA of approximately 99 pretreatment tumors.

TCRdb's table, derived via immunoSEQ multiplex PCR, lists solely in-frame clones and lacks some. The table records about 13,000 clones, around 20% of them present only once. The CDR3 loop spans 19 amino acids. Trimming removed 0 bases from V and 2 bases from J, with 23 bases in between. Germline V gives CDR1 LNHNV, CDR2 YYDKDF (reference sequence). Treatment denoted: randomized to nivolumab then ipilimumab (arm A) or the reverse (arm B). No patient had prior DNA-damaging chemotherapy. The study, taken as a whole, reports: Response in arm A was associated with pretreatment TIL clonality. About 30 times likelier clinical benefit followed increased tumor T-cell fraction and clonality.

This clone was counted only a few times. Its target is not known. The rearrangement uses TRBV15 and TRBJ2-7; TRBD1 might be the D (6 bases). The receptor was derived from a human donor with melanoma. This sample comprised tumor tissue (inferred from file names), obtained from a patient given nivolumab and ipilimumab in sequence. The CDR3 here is CATSRDLWDTERMAYEQYF. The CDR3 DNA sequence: TGTGCCACCAGCAGAGACTTGTGGGACACAGAACGGATGGCCTACGAGCAGTACTTC.